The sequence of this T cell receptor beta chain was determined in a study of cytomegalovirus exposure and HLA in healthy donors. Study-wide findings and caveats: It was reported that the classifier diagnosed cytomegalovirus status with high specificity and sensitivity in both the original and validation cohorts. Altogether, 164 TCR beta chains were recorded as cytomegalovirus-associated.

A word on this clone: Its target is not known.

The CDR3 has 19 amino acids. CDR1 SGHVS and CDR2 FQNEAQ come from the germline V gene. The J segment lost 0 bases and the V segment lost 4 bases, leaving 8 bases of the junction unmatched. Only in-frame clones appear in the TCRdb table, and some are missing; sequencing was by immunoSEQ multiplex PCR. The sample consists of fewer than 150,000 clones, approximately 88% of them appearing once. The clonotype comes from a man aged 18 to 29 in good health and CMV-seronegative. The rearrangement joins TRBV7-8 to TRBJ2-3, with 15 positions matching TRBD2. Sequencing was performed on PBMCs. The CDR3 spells CASSSGLAGGFSSTDTQYF. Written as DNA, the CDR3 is TGTGCCAGCAGCTCGGGACTAGCGGGAGGCTTTTCTAGCACAGATACGCAGTATTTT.